This TCR beta chain came from a study of blood T cell repertoires in COVID-19. Study at large: Acute and convalescent COVID-19 samples came from the United States, Italy and Spain.

Produced via immunoSEQ multiplex PCR; TCRdb's table is partial and in-frame only. The repertoire holds some 350,000 clones, around nine tenths seen once, with 2.5% to 3.5% in the top ten. CDR1 and CDR2 from the germline V gene are SEHNR and FQNEAQ (reference sequence). CDR3 length equals 13 residues. V lost 8 bases, J lost 2 bases, and 9 bases lay in between. The rearrangement links TRBV7-9 to TRBJ2-2; D is undetermined. The TCR was taken from a human donor in a cohort sampled during active COVID-19. Source material: peripheral blood. DNA for the CDR3: TGTGCCAGCCTAGGATTCAACACCGGGGAGCTGTTTTTT. This codes for CASLGFNTGELFF.